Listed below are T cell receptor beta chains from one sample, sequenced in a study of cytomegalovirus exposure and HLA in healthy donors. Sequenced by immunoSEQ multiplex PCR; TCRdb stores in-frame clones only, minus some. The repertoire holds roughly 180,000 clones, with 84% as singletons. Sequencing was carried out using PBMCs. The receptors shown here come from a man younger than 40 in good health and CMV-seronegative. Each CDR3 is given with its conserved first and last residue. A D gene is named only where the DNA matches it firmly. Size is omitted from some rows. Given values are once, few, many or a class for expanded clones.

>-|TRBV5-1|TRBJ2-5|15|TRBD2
CASSSSGAGVETQYF
TGCGCCAGCAGCAGTAGCGGGGCGGGGGTGGAGACCCAGTACTTC
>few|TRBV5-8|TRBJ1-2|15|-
CASSLASGIANVYTF
TGTGCCAGCAGCTTGGCCTCCGGGATAGCGAATGTCTACACCTTC
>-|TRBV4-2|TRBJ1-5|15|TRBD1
CASSQGTGDNQPQHF
TGTGCCAGCAGCCAAGGGACAGGGGACAATCAGCCCCAGCATTTT
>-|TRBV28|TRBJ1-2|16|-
CASSPLGRAIPYGYTF
TGTGCCAGCAGTCCGCTAGGCAGGGCCATTCCCTATGGCTACACCTTC
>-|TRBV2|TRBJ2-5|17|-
CASSDGRGGRIGETQYF
TGTGCCAGCAGTGACGGTCGGGGAGGTCGGATTGGAGAGACCCAGTACTTC
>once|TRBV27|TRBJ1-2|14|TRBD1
CASSPRQGWRGYTF
TGTGCCAGCAGTCCAAGACAGGGTTGGAGAGGCTACACCTTC
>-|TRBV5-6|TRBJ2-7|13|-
CASSPTDTYEQYF
TGTGCCAGCAGCCCAACGGACACCTACGAGCAGTACTTC
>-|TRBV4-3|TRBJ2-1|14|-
CASSQDGFGNEQFF
TGCGCCAGCAGCCAAGATGGTTTCGGGAATGAGCAGTTCTTC
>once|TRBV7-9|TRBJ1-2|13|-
CSSSVHEGGGYTF
TGTTCCAGCAGCGTACACGAGGGGGGGGGCTACACCTTC
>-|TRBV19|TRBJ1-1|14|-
CASKVLAVNTEAFF
TGTGCCAGTAAAGTGTTGGCGGTCAACACTGAAGCTTTCTTT
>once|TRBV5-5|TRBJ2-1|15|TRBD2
CASSLGLATNDEQFF
TGTGCCAGCAGCTTGGGACTAGCGACTAACGATGAGCAGTTCTTC
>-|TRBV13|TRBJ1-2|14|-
CASRKSGGAYGYTF
TGTGCCAGCAGGAAAAGCGGGGGGGCCTATGGCTACACCTTC
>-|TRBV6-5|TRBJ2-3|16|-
CASSYTTPGGTDTQYF
TGTGCCAGCAGTTACACCACCCCCGGGGGCACAGATACGCAGTATTTT
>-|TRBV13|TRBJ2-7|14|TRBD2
CASSLAGGPDEQYF
TGTGCCAGCAGCTTAGCGGGAGGGCCCGACGAGCAGTACTTC
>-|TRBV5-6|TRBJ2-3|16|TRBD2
CASSRTGLAGTDTQYF
TGTGCCAGCAGCCGGACCGGACTAGCGGGGACAGATACGCAGTATTTT
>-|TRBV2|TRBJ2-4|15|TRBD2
CASSERLAGANIQYF
TGTGCCAGCAGTGAACGGCTAGCGGGGGCAAACATTCAGTACTTC
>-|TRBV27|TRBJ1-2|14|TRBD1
CASSGDRGLYGYTF
TGTGCCAGCAGTGGGGACAGGGGGCTTTATGGCTACACCTTC
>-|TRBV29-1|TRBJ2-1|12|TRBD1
CSHRGQGAAFFF
TGCAGCCATCGGGGACAGGGGGCCGCCTTCTTCTTC
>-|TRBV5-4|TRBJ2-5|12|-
CASSLFRETQYF
TGTGCCAGCAGCTTGTTCCGGGAGACCCAGTACTTC
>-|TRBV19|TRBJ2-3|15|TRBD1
CASSLRDRGTDTQYF
TGTGCCAGTAGTCTCCGGGACAGGGGCACAGATACGCAGTATTTT
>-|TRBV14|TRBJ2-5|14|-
CASSQIRGRETQYF
TGTGCCAGCAGCCAAATTCGGGGTCGGGAGACCCAGTACTTC
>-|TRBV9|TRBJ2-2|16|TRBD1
CASSAATGGDTGELFF
TGTGCCAGCAGCGCAGCGACAGGGGGAGACACCGGGGAGCTGTTTTTT
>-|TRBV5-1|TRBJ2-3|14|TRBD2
CASSGGGKTDTQYF
TGCGCCAGTAGCGGCGGGGGTAAGACAGATACGCAGTATTTT
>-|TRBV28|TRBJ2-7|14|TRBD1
CASSPDRAVHEQYF
TGTGCCAGCAGTCCCGACAGGGCCGTCCACGAGCAGTACTTC
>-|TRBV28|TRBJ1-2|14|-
CASSLRGSIYGYTF
TGTGCCAGCAGTTTAAGGGGCTCGATTTATGGCTACACCTTC
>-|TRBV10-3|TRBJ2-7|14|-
CAISVMTGEGEQYF
TGTGCCATCAGTGTGATGACAGGGGAGGGGGAGCAGTACTTC
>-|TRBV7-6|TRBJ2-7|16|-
CASSLAPSGQSYEQYF
TGTGCCAGCAGCTTAGCGCCCTCAGGACAATCCTACGAGCAGTACTTC
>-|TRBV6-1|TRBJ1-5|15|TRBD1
CASSVDRGLSQPQHF
TGTGCCAGCAGCGTTGACAGGGGGCTAAGTCAGCCCCAGCATTTT
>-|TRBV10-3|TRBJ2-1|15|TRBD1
CAINMKQGAGNEQFF
TGTGCCATCAATATGAAACAGGGGGCGGGTAATGAGCAGTTCTTC
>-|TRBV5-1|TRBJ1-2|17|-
CASSLDATGLGNYGYTF
TGCGCCAGCAGCTTGGACGCAACAGGGCTTGGGAACTATGGCTACACCTTC
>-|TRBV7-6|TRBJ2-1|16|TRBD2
CASSLALAGLYNEQFF
TGTGCCAGCAGCTTAGCTCTAGCGGGGCTCTACAATGAGCAGTTCTTC